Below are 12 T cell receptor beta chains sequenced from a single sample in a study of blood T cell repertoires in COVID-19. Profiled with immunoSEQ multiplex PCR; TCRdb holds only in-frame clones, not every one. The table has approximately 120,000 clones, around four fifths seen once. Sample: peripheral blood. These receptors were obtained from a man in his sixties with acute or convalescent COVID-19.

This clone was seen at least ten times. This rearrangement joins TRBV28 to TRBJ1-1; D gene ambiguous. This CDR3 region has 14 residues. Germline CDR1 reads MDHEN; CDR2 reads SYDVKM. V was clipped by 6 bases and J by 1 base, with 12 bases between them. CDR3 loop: CASRPIQKNTEAFF. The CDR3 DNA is TGTGCCAGCAGACCGATCCAGAAGAACACTGAAGCTTTCTTT.

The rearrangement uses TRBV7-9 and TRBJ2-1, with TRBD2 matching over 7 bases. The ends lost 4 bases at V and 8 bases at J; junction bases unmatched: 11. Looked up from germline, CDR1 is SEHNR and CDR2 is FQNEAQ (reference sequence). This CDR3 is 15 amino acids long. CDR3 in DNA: TGTGCCAGCAGCTCCGACAGAGGGAGGGTCGATGAGCAGTTCTTC. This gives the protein CASSSDRGRVDEQFF.

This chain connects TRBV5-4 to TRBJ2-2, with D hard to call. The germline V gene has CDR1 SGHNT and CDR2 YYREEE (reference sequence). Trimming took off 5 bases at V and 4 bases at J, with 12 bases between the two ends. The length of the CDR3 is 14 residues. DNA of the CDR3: TGTGCCAGCAGTTTCGGCGGCCCCACCGGGGAGCTGTTTTTT. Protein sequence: CASSFGGPTGELFF.

The CDR3 nucleotides are TGTGCCAGCAGGACCCCCAGGCGCGTGGTCTACAATGAGCAGTTCTTC. This translates into CASRTPRRVVYNEQFF. This chain links TRBV7-2 with TRBJ2-1; D ambiguous. V shed 6 bases and J shed 3 bases, with 18 bases lying between them. CDR1 SGHTA and CDR2 FQGNSA come from the germline V gene. The CDR3 extends over 16 amino acids.

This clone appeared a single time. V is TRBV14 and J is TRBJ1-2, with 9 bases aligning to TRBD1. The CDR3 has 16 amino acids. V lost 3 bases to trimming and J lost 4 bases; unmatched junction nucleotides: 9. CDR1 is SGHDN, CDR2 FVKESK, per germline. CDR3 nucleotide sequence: TGTGCCAGCAGCCATAAACCGGGACAGGGCCTCTATGGCTACACCTTC. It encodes CASSHKPGQGLYGYTF.

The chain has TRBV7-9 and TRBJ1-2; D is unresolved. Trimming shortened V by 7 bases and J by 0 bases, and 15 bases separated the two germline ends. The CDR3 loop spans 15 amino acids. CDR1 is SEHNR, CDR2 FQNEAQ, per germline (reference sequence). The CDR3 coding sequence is TGTGCCAGCACCCTCACTAGCGGGGCTAACTATGGCTACACCTTC. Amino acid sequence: CASTLTSGANYGYTF.

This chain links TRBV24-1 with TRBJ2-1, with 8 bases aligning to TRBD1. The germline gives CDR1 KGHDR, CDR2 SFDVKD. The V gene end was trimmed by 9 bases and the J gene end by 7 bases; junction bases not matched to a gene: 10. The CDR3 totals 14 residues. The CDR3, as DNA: TGTGCCACCGGACGGACAGGGACCAGGAATGAGCAGTTCTTC. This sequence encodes CATGRTGTRNEQFF.

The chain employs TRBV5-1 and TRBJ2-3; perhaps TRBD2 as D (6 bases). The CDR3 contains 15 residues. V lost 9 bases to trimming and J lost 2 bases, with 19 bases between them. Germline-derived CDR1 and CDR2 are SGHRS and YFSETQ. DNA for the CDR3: TGCGCCACCACGGGGGTTGCGGGCCACACAGATACGCAGTATTTT. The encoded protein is CATTGVAGHTDTQYF.

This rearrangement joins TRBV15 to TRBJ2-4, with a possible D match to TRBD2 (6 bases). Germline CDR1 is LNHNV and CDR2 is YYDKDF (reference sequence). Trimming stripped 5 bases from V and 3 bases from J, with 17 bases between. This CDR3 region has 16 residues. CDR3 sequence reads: CATSRLVGFGKNIQYF. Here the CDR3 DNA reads TGTGCCACCAGCCGACTAGTGGGGTTCGGCAAAAACATTCAGTACTTC.

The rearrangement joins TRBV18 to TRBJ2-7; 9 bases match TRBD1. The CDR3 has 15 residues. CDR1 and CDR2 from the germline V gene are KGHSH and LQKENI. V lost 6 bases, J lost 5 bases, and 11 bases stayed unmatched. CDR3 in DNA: TGTGCCAGCTCGCTTACACGGGACAGGGACCACGAGCAGTACTTC. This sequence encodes CASSLTRDRDHEQYF.

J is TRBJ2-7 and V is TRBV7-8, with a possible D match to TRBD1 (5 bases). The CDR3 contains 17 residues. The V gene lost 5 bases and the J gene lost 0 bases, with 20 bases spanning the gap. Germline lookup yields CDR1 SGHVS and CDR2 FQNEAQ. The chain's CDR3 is CASSQTVGPGSSYEQYF. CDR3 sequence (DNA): TGTGCCAGCAGCCAGACAGTCGGACCCGGAAGCTCCTACGAGCAGTACTTC.

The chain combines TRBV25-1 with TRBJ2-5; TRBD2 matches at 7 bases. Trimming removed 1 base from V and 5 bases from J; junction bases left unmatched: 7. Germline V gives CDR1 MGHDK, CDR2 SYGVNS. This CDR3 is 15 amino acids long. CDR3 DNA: TGTGCCAGCAGTGAATTCAAGGGAGGGCGGGAGACCCAGTACTTC. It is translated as CASSEFKGGRETQYF.